The TCR beta chain under discussion was sequenced for a study of early stage breast cancer tumors. Assay used: immunoSEQ multiplex PCR; TCRdb lists only in-frame clones, some missing. The table includes approximately 75,000 clones, over 80% detected once. Germline V gives CDR1 MNHEY, CDR2 SMNVEV (reference sequence). Trimming pared 2 bases from V and 5 bases from J, leaving 7 bases between. The CDR3 has 12 amino acids. Sample: blood. The TCR originated in a person in their 40s with breast cancer. This chain uses TRBV27 with TRBJ2-7; D is ambiguous. DNA for the CDR3: TGTGCCAGCAGTTTAGTGGGCCACGAGCAGTACTTC. Translating it yields CASSLVGHEQYF.